One T cell receptor beta chain is described in this entry. Its antigen is unknown. Only in-frame clones appear in the TCRdb table, and some are missing; sequencing was by immunoSEQ multiplex PCR. The table includes 250,000 to 350,000 clones, roughly 76% detected once. The data were taken from a study of cytotoxic CD8 clonotypes in ibrutinib-treated CLL. Study-wide results and limits: Progressing and sustained-remission patients had different sampling times.

The CDR3 loop spans 16 amino acids. Germline values: CDR1 MDHEN, CDR2 SYDVKM. V gave up 3 bases and J gave up 4 bases; unmatched junction bases: 8. This TCR was sampled from a human donor with chronic lymphocytic leukemia. The sequenced sample was PBMCs, obtained at disease progression, from a patient treated with ibrutinib. V is TRBV28 and J is TRBJ2-1; TRBD2 aligns across 8 bases. The CDR3 here is CASSLDLAGYYNEQFF. The CDR3, as DNA: TGTGCCAGCAGTTTGGACCTAGCGGGTTATTACAATGAGCAGTTCTTC. Full variable domain (rest looked up from reference TRBV28 and TRBJ2-1): DVKVTQSSRYLVKRTGEKVFLECVQDMDHENMFWYRQDPGLGLRLIYFSYDVKMKEKGDIPEGYSVSREKKERFSLILESASTNQTSMYLCASSLDLAGYYNEQFFGPGTRLTVL.